This T cell receptor beta chain was documented in a study of shared clonotypes between healthy human individuals. The CDR3 is made up of 16 amino acids. V lost 4 bases and J lost 6; bases outside the gene matches: 12. Germline V gene sequence: CDR1 MNHEY, CDR2 SVGAGI. This clone has a handful of counts. Its antigen is not identified. General study points: The expectation was that sequencing depth would affect clonotype sharing among donors.

Genomic DNA of every subset was divided equally among multiple immunoSEQ plates. The protocol was immunoSEQ multiplex PCR, while the TCRdb copy is restricted to in-frame clones and leaves out a portion. The data contain about 490,000 clones, approximately 80% of them seen just once; the ten biggest clones take up 10% to 15%. This TCR came from a woman aged 40 to 50 in good health. Some clones in this sample may be carry-over from other donors' samples. Sequencing was performed on PBMCs. This chain links TRBV6-5 with TRBJ2-1; 7 bases are shared with TRBD2. In DNA, the CDR3 is TGTGCCAGCAGTTTAAAGGGACTACCATTCCCCAATGAGCAGTTCTTC. It codes for CASSLKGLPFPNEQFF.